Following are 6 T cell receptor beta chains from one sample sequenced in a study of shared clonotypes between healthy human individuals. Some clones are missing from TCRdb's copy, which holds only in-frame ones; the method was immunoSEQ multiplex PCR. The table lists some 2,500,000 clones, 80% to 95% of them singletons, with 0.3% to 0.45% in the top ten. The sample consisted of naive CD4+ T cells from PBMCs. Subset of the sample: CD45RA+ positively selected. The receptors were sampled from a man aged 18 to 29 in good health. Some clones in this sample may be carry-over from other donors' samples.

The V and J genes are TRBV6-1 and TRBJ2-7; 10 bases match TRBD2. After removal of 8 bases from V and 1 base from J, the junction contained 5 bases not matched to a gene. This CDR3 has 14 amino acids. Per germline, CDR1 MNHNS and CDR2 SASEGT. CDR3 residues: CASQLAGLSYEQYF. CDR3 DNA sequence: TGTGCCAGCCAACTAGCGGGATTGTCCTACGAGCAGTACTTC.

With regard to this clone: Distinct nucleotide sequences in the sample also encode this CDR3. The V call is TRBV5-1, the J call TRBJ1-6; D may be TRBD1 (5 bases). With 0 bases removed from V and 10 bases from J, the gap between germline ends came to 11 bases. The CDR3 extends over 14 amino acids. The germline CDR1 and CDR2 sequences are SGHRS and YFSETQ. The CDR3 DNA reads TGCGCCAGCAGCTTGGCTGGGCGGGGGTCACCCCTCCACTTT. This gives the protein CASSLAGRGSPLHF.

The V gene is TRBV18, the J gene TRBJ1-4, with D possibly being TRBD1 (5 bases). Between the trimmed V and J ends, which lost 4 bases and 4 bases, there was a span of 13 bases. The CDR3 contains 15 residues. Germline V CDR1 and CDR2: KGHSH, LQKENI. The CDR3: CASSLGTDYNEKLFF. The CDR3 bases are TGTGCCAGCTCACTCGGGACTGATTATAATGAAAAACTGTTTTTT.

The chain carries TRBV2 and TRBJ2-5, with D hard to call. The CDR3 runs 16 residues. Germline V gene sequence: CDR1 SNHLY, CDR2 FYNNEI. Trimming left V 8 bases short and J 2 bases short, with 21 bases between. CDR3 DNA: TGTGCCAGCGGTTCCCTAGGTGGGGTTAAGCAAGAGACCCAGTACTTC. It translates to CASGSLGGVKQETQYF.

The chain carries TRBV5-8 and TRBJ2-7; D gene ambiguous. Germline values: CDR1 SGHTS, CDR2 YDEGEE. Between the trimmed V and J ends, which lost 0 bases and 2 bases, there was a span of 15 bases. The CDR3 sequence is 16 residues long. The CDR3 loop is CASSLGRYRHTYEQYF. The CDR3 coding sequence is TGTGCCAGCAGCTTGGGGAGATACCGCCATACCTACGAGCAGTACTTC.

V gene TRBV28 combines with J gene TRBJ1-2, with a tentative D call TRBD1 (5 bases). Trimming took 5 bases from V and 4 from J, leaving 23 bases between them. The CDR3 consists of 17 residues. Germline assignment: CDR1 MDHEN and CDR2 SYDVKM. The CDR3 here is CASSASLRTRRSYGYTF. DNA for the CDR3: TGTGCCAGCAGTGCAAGTCTTAGGACACGTCGATCCTATGGCTACACCTTC.